These 14 T cell receptor beta chains were all obtained from the same sample, sequenced in a study of shared clonotypes between healthy human individuals. The protocol was immunoSEQ multiplex PCR, while the TCRdb copy is restricted to in-frame clones and leaves out a portion. This sample carries just over 2,000,000 clones, about 95% of them seen once, and the ten largest clones take approximately 1.2%. Naive CD8 cells were CD45RO-negative, positively selected for CCR7, excluding terminally differentiated effector memory CD45RA+ cells. Sequenced sample: naive CD8+ T cells sorted from blood. Receptors were obtained from a man between 18 and 35 years old in good health.

The chain employs TRBV9 and TRBJ1-5, with D uncertain. The CDR3 loop spans 15 amino acids. The V end lost 0 bases, the J end lost 0 bases, and 7 bases lay between the germline ends. Germline-derived CDR1 and CDR2 are SGDLS and YYNGEE. The CDR3 loop is CASSVGDASNQPQHF. The CDR3 coding sequence is TGTGCCAGCAGCGTAGGAGACGCTAGCAATCAGCCCCAGCATTTT.

The chain joins TRBV10-3 to TRBJ1-5, with 10 bases fitting TRBD1. The CDR3 totals 16 residues. Unmatched junction bases numbered 6, after V lost 2 bases and J lost 5 bases. CDR1 ENHRY and CDR2 SYGVKD come from the germline V gene. The CDR3 sequence: CAISETAGTGDQPQHF. Written as DNA, the CDR3 is TGTGCCATCAGTGAGACAGCCGGGACAGGGGATCAGCCCCAGCATTTT.

The chain recombines TRBV9 with TRBJ2-6, with 8 positions matching TRBD1. Germline V gene sequence: CDR1 SGDLS, CDR2 YYNGEE. The CDR3 length is 16 residues. V was clipped by 4 bases and J by 4 bases; unmatched bases: 7. The CDR3 nucleotides are TGTGCCAGCAGCTCCACAGGGGGTTCCGGGGCCAACGTCCTGACTTTC. It codes for CASSSTGGSGANVLTF.

This clone was observed a single time. This chain joins TRBV7-6 and TRBJ2-5; TRBD2 agrees at 7 bases. Trimming took 1 base from V and 4 from J; bases not matched to a gene: 6. Germline CDR1 SGHVS, CDR2 FNYEAQ. This CDR3 contains 15 residues. The CDR3 DNA follows: TGTGCCAGCAGCTTAGGGGCGGGAGCCCCAGAGACCCAGTACTTC. Its protein is CASSLGAGAPETQYF.

This clone was detected once. DNA of the CDR3: TGTGCCAGCAGTTACATGCCTCGTTGGGACTATGGCTACACCTTC. This codes for CASSYMPRWDYGYTF. The rearrangement links TRBV6-5 to TRBJ1-2, with no clear D. Germline assignment: CDR1 MNHEY and CDR2 SVGAGI. The V end lost 2 bases, the J end lost 3 bases, and 13 bases lay between the germline ends. The CDR3 loop spans 15 amino acids.

This sequence joins TRBV5-1 and TRBJ2-1; the match to TRBD2 covers 10 bases. The V gene end was trimmed by 1 base and the J gene end by 5 bases; junction bases not matched to a gene: 6. This CDR3 comprises 16 residues. Germline CDR1 reads SGHRS; CDR2 reads YFSETQ. This chain's CDR3 is CASSLTGTSANNEQFF. CDR3 sequence (DNA): TGCGCCAGCAGCTTGACCGGGACTAGCGCTAACAATGAGCAGTTCTTC.

The CDR3 sequence: CASSEGLAGVSYEQYF. The CDR3 bases are TGTGCCAGCAGCGAAGGACTAGCGGGAGTGTCCTACGAGCAGTACTTC. The J gene is TRBJ2-7, the V gene TRBV7-9; TRBD2 aligns across 13 bases. Germline loops: CDR1 SEHNR, CDR2 FQNEAQ (reference sequence). J was trimmed by 1 base and V by 5 bases; bases with no gene match: 5. The length of the CDR3 is 16 residues.

V is TRBV4-1 and J is TRBJ2-7; unclear D gene. Germline V gene sequence: CDR1 MGHRA, CDR2 YSYEKL. The CDR3 has 14 amino acids. The ends were cut back, 2 bases at V and 3 bases at J, with 11 bases in the middle. For the CDR3, the DNA is TGCGCCAGCAGCCAAAGGGCCAGTTACTACGAGCAGTACTTC. It yields the protein CASSQRASYYEQYF.

This chain joins TRBV7-9 and TRBJ2-7; 7 nucleotides align to TRBD1. Trimming removed 3 bases from V and 3 bases from J; junction bases left unmatched: 8. The CDR3 consists of 15 residues. Germline V gene data show CDR1 as SEHNR and CDR2 as FQNEAQ (reference sequence). Here the CDR3 DNA reads TGTGCCAGCAGCTTCCCCCTGGGACAGAACTACGAGCAGTACTTC. Its translation: CASSFPLGQNYEQYF.

This chain links TRBV6-1 with TRBJ2-7; D is unclear. Trimming left V 3 bases short and J 0 bases short, with 12 bases between. The CDR3 sequence is 15 residues long. Looked up from germline, CDR1 is MNHNS and CDR2 is SASEGT. The CDR3 nucleotides are TGTGCCAGCAGTGATTCCAGCTTGAGCTCCTACGAGCAGTACTTC. Protein: CASSDSSLSSYEQYF.

V usage is TRBV7-3 and J usage is TRBJ1-3; no definite D call. The CDR3 runs to 15 residues. The germline V and J ends were trimmed by 5 bases and 0 bases, with 11 bases remaining between them. Germline V gene data show CDR1 as SGHTA and CDR2 as FQGTGA. For the CDR3, the DNA is TGTGCCAGCAGCCGACGGAGTTCCTCTGGAAACACCATATATTTT. Translated, it gives CASSRRSSSGNTIYF.

Regarding this clone: At one of its ends the junction is not consistent with the germline gene, which may arise from a read error. The DNA for the CDR3 is TGTGCCAGCAGCCCCCGGGACAGGGGGAATGAAAGACTGTTTTTT. Its translation: CASSPRDRGNERLFF. J is TRBJ1-4 and V is TRBV9, with TRBD1 matching 11 bases. This CDR3 region has 15 residues. Germline loops: CDR1 SGDLS, CDR2 YYNGEE.

Written as DNA, the CDR3 is TGTGCCAGCAGCCAAGATGGATGGGGACAGTACTCACCCTACGAGCAGTACTTC. Protein: CASSQDGWGQYSPYEQYF. The genes are TRBV14 and TRBJ2-7; 7 bases line up with TRBD1. Germline V lookup: CDR1 SGHDN, CDR2 FVKESK. V dropped 0 bases and J dropped 2; count of bases not matched to a gene: 13. The CDR3 runs 18 residues. Full variable domain (remainder filled in from reference TRBV14 and TRBJ2-7): EAGVTQFPSHSVIEKGQTVTLRCDPISGHDNLYWYRRVMGKEIKFLLHFVKESKQDESGMPNNRFLAERTGGTYSTLKVQPAELEDSGVYFCASSQDGWGQYSPYEQYFGPGTRLTVT.

The chain couples TRBV28 to TRBJ1-6; D is undetermined. CDR3 length: 15 residues. CDR1 MDHEN and CDR2 SYDVKM come from the germline V gene. With 6 bases removed from V and 9 bases from J, the gap between germline ends came to 18 bases. In DNA, the CDR3 is TGTGCCAGCAGCCCCCCAGGAGAAGGGAGTTCACCCCTCCACTTT. Translating it yields CASSPPGEGSSPLHF.